A selection of T cell receptor beta chains follows, all from one sample in a study of blood T cell repertoires in COVID-19. Libraries were prepared by immunoSEQ multiplex PCR; TCRdb keeps only in-frame clonotypes and omits some of them. The data contain about 92,000 clones, approximately 88% of them singletons. Sequencing input: peripheral blood. The receptors derive from a woman in her sixties or seventies with COVID-19, enrolled during active disease. Both conserved end residues are part of each CDR3. A D gene is named only where the DNA matches it firmly. A row's size may be missing; if present it is once, few, many or a size class.

NA	TRBJ1-4	NA	TRBV12-3/TRBV12-4	TGTGCCAGCAGTCACCCGGGGGGGGAGAGGTTTTTT	CASSHPGGERFF
few	TRBJ1-5	NA	TRBV6-5	TGTGCCAGCAGTTACTCGTCAAACCCCTCCAGTCAGCCCCAGCATTTT	CASSYSSNPSSQPQHF
NA	TRBJ1-1	TRBD1	TRBV5-1	TGCGCCAGCAGCTTGGAAATCGACAAGGGGGCGGGCATGGCTTTCTTT	CASSLEIDKGAGMAFF
NA	TRBJ1-5	TRBD1	TRBV14	TGTGCCAGGGGACAGGACACTGAAAAACGTTATAGCAATCAGCCCCAGCATTTT	CARGQDTEKRYSNQPQHF
once	TRBJ2-7	NA	TRBV6-5	TGTGCCAGCAGCAGACAGGCCTCCTACGAGCAGTACTTC	CASSRQASYEQYF
NA	TRBJ1-2	TRBD1	TRBV29-1	TGCAGCGTGGGACAGGCCCTTTCACTTTATGGCTACACCTTC	CSVGQALSLYGYTF
many	TRBJ2-3	TRBD1	TRBV2	TGTGCCAGCAGTGAACGGACAGGGTACCCAGATACGCAGTATTTT	CASSERTGYPDTQYF
NA	TRBJ2-3	NA	TRBV9	TGTGCCAGCAGCCCCAGACAGCCGAGCACAGATACGCAGTATTTT	CASSPRQPSTDTQYF
NA	TRBJ1-2	TRBD1	TRBV6-8	TGTGCCAGCAGTGAGACAGGGACGGGCGGCTACACCTTC	CASSETGTGGYTF
NA	TRBJ1-5	TRBD1	TRBV10-1	TGCGCCACCCCGGGACAGGACAATCAGCCCCAGCATTTT	CATPGQDNQPQHF
NA	TRBJ2-5	NA	TRBV30	TGTGCCTGGAGTCCAAAAGGGGGAGAGACCCAGTACTTC	CAWSPKGGETQYF
NA	TRBJ2-1	NA	TRBV24-1	TGTGCCACCAGTGATTCCCCATCAGGTGGGCCCTACAATGAGCAGTTCTTC	CATSDSPSGGPYNEQFF
NA	TRBJ2-7	NA	TRBV7-2	TGTGCCAGCAGGTCATCCTACGAGCAGTACTTC	CASRSSYEQYF
NA	TRBJ1-5	TRBD1	TRBV6-5	TGTGCCAGCAGTTCGACAGGGGCTGGGCAGCCCCAGCATTTT	CASSSTGAGQPQHF
NA	TRBJ1-5	NA	TRBV12-5	TGTGCTAGTGGTTTGGTATATAGCAATCAGCCCCAGCATTTT	CASGLVYSNQPQHF
NA	TRBJ1-4	NA	TRBV12-3/TRBV12-4	TGTGCCACCCTATCGGAAGAGGATGAAAAACTGTTTTTT	CATLSEEDEKLFF
NA	TRBJ1-2	TRBD1	TRBV28	TGTGCCAGCAGTTTAGGGGTCAGGGGGCATGGCTACACCTTC	CASSLGVRGHGYTF
NA	TRBJ1-1	NA	TRBV7-9	TGTGCCAGCAGCCCTACAACTCGAGGGACAGAAGCTTTCTTT	CASSPTTRGTEAFF
NA	TRBJ2-7	NA	TRBV3-1/TRBV3-2	TGTGCCAGCAGCCAAGCTCGCGAGCAGTACTTC	CASSQAREQYF
NA	TRBJ1-1	TRBD1	TRBV7-9	TGTGCCAGCAGCTACATGGACAGGGCTTTCTTT	CASSYMDRAFF
NA	TRBJ2-1	TRBD2	TRBV5-4	TGTGCCAGCAGCGCCGCGACTAGCGGGGGGGCCAGTGAGCAGTTCTTC	CASSAATSGGASEQFF
NA	TRBJ2-5	TRBD2	TRBV15	TGTGCCACCAGCAGACTAGCGGAAGAGACCCAGTACTTC	CATSRLAEETQYF
NA	TRBJ1-2	TRBD1	TRBV6-5	TGTGCCAGTTCCCCCCTGAGGGGGCCGGCGGACTACACCTTC	CASSPLRGPADYTF
NA	TRBJ2-2	TRBD2	TRBV9	TGTGCCAGCAGCCCCCGTATTAGCGGGGGGCCCACCGGGGAGCTGTTTTTT	CASSPRISGGPTGELFF
NA	TRBJ1-1	NA	TRBV5-6	TGTGCCAGCAGCTTGTCAGGAATTGATTACACTGAAGCTTTCTTT	CASSLSGIDYTEAFF
few	TRBJ2-5	TRBD2	TRBV6-5	TGTGCCAGCAGGAGGCTAGCGGGGGATGTAGAGACCCAGTACTTC	CASRRLAGDVETQYF
NA	TRBJ1-2	NA	TRBV2	TGTGCCAGCAGTGAATTTAGGGCATCCGCGGGCCAAAACTATGGCTACACCTTC	CASSEFRASAGQNYGYTF
NA	TRBJ1-1	TRBD1	TRBV7-2	TGTGCCAGCAGCAACGACAGGGTAGCTGAAGCTTTCTTT	CASSNDRVAEAFF
NA	TRBJ1-2	NA	TRBV9	TGTGCCAGCAGCCCCCCAGGGTACTCGAAGGATGGCTACACCTTC	CASSPPGYSKDGYTF
NA	TRBJ1-2	TRBD1	TRBV7-9	TGTGCCAGCAGCTTCCCCCCGGGACAGGGAAACTATGGCTACACCTTC	CASSFPPGQGNYGYTF
NA	TRBJ1-1	TRBD1	TRBV3-1/TRBV3-2	TGTGCCAGCAGCCAAGTGCAGGGGGCAGTCGAAGCTTTCTTT	CASSQVQGAVEAFF
NA	TRBJ2-1	TRBD2	TRBV19	TGTGCCAGTAGTTTCAGCGGGGGGGCCGTGAATGAGCAGTTCTTC	CASSFSGGAVNEQFF
few	TRBJ1-2	NA	TRBV9	TGTGCCAGCAGCGCCCTGGGCTACCACTCTGCAGGCTACACCTTC	CASSALGYHSAGYTF
NA	TRBJ1-2	TRBD1	TRBV10-3	TGTGCCATCAGTGACCCGAGCAGGCAGGGGGACTATGGCTACACCTTC	CAISDPSRQGDYGYTF
NA	TRBJ2-7	NA	TRBV7-9	TGTGCCAGCAGCTTAGACAGGGCGGGCCAGTACTTC	CASSLDRAGQYF